This entry is about one TCR beta chain. Which antigen it targets is not known. Qualities for individual bases were not recorded, and no much larger clone is one base off. This specimen belongs to a study of blood T cell repertoires in COVID-19 (dated by TCRdb to the early 2020s). Background on the whole study: Samples covering the acute and convalescent phases of COVID-19 were provided by collaborators in the United States, Italy and Spain. The prospective study material was composed of cDNA or gDNA derived from T cells, B-cell-depleted T cells, or PBMCs. Deeply sampled blood TCRbeta repertoires from subjects exposed to, actively infected with, or recovered from COVID-19 were included in the dataset. The repertoires were made available in a free public database intended to serve as a resource for research on the immune response to SARS-CoV-2. Samples came from the ongoing ImmuneRACE study (first 160 participants) plus 1,254 subjects from 6 global collaborators. A de-identified subject ID, COVID-19 status, age in years and sex were almost always included in the sample metadata. Where available, HLA class I and class II types were taken from metadata supplied by the sample provider and were not determined by assay-based typing. The paper as a whole reports these results and caveats: Clinical and demographic metadata were provided uncurated, with the amount varying by source and participant.

From the germline V gene, CDR1 is SQVTM and CDR2 is ANQGSEA. V trim: 0 bases; J trim: 8 bases; unmatched bases: 8. From the cysteine through the phenylalanine, the CDR3 covers 16 amino acids. Just the 48-base CDR3 DNA is kept, in frame starting at base 1. TCRbeta CDR3 regions were amplified from genomic DNA by means of the immunoSEQ Assay, a bias-controlled multiplex PCR. The paper's processing steps were these. The number of nucleated cells in each sample was estimated by amplification of reference gene primers within the assay. To quantify the absolute abundance of each unique TCRbeta CDR3 rearrangement, sequence reads were collapsed and filtered. Productive Simpson clonality was computed per sample as the square root of Simpson's diversity index over productive rearrangements. TCRdb's version of the immuneACCESS table is confined to in-frame rearrangements and falls short of the full clone set. An unresolved V gene accounts for under half of the shortfall where checked; the remainder is of unknown origin. For V, J and clone size, that table is used; D and trimming come from the DNA. The sample table records 200,000 to 250,000 clones; around nine tenths of these occur just once. The top ten clones comprise 1.5% of the sample.

Whole blood was collected in K2EDTA tubes by collaborating institutions according to the institutions' own protocols. For TCRbeta analysis, collaborators shipped samples as frozen whole blood, isolated PBMCs, or DNA extracted from either of those sample types. The specimen sequenced was peripheral blood. The chain is made from TRBV29-1 and TRBJ2-1, with 12 bases aligning to TRBD2. This clonotype was obtained from a man aged 18 to 35 with active or convalescent COVID-19. The bases are TGCAGCGTTGAAGATCGACTAGCGGGAGTCGGGGATGAGCAGTTCTTC. This yields the protein CSVEDRLAGVGDEQFF.